This TCR beta chain derives from a study of cytomegalovirus exposure and HLA in healthy donors. About the study: From HLA-typed donors, an early data release held some 91 million unique TCRs.

Points on this clone: Antigen unknown.

The study ran its PCR with 60 Vbeta and 13 Jbeta primers. Clones were read by immunoSEQ multiplex PCR, and TCRdb kept only the in-frame ones, dropping some. The repertoire holds under 120,000 clones, with about three quarters as singletons. Germline-derived CDR1 and CDR2 are MNHNS and SASEGT. Losses at the gene ends were 2 bases for V and 2 bases for J; bases not matched to a gene: 11. The CDR3 is made up of 17 amino acids. Overall study results and limits: CMV serostatus was the only immune exposure information that was available. Specific recognition of CMV antigens was confirmed in vitro for three chains (all CMV-associated). Reportedly, cytomegalovirus status was diagnosed with high sensitivity and specificity.

V usage is TRBV6-1 and J usage is TRBJ2-7; 8 bases agree with TRBD1. Sequencing used PBMCs. The clonotype originates from a female donor in good health and CMV-seropositive. CDR3 protein: CASSESQPGQGPYEQYF. The CDR3, as DNA: TGTGCCAGCAGTGAATCTCAGCCAGGACAGGGTCCCTACGAGCAGTACTTC.